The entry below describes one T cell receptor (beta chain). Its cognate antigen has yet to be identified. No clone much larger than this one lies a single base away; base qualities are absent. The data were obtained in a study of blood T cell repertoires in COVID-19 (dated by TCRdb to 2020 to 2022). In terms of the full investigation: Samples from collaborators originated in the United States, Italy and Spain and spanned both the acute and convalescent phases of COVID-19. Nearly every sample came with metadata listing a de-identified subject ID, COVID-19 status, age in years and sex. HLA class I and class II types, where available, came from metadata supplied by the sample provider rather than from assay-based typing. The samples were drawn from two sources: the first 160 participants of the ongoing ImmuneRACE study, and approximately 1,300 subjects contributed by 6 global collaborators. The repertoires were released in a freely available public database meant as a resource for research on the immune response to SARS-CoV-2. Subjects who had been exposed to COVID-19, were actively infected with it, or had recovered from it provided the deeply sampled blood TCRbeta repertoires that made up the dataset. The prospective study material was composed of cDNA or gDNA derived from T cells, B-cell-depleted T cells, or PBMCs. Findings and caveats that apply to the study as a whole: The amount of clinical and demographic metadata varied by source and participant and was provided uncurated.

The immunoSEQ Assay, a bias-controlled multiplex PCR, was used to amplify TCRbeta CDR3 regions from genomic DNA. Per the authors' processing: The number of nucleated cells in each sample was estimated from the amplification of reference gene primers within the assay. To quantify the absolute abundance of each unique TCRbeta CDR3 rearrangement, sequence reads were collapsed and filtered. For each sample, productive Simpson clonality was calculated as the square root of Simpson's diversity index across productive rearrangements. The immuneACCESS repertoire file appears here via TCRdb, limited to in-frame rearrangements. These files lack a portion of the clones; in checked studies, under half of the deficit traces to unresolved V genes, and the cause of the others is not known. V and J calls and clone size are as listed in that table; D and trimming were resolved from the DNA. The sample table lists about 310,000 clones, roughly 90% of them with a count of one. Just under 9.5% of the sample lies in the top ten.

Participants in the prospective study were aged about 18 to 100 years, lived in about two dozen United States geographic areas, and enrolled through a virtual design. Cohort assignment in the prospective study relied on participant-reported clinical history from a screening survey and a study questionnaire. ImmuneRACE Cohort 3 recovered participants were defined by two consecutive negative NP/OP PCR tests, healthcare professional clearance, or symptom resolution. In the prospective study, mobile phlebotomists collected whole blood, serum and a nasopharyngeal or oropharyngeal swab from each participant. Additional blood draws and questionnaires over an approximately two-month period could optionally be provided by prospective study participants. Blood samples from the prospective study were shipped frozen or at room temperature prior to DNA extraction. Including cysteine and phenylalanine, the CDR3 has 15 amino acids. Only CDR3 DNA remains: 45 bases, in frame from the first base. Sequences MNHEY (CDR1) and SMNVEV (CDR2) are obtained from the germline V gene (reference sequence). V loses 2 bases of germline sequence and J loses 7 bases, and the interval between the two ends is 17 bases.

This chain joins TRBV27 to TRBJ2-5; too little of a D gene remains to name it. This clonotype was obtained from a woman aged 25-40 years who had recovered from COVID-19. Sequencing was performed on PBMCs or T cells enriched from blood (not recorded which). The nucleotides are TGTGCCAGCAGTTTAAACGGTCGAAACGTCGGGACCCAGTACTTC. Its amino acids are CASSLNGRNVGTQYF.